This T cell receptor (beta chain) was sequenced during a study of shared clonotypes between healthy human individuals. Study-wide context: The study used three CD4 naive, three CD4 memory, two CD8 naive and one CD8 memory plate per donor.

Study-wide points: Naive CD4 clonotypes were shared across several donors at roughly 5.3%. Compared with clonotypes that all four donors shared, non-shared clonotypes had lower generation probabilities.

The donors, healthy adults who were HIV-negative, had experienced no recent acute infections or vaccinations. Note on this clone: Its antigen is currently unknown.

Only in-frame clones appear in the TCRdb table, and some are missing; sequencing was by immunoSEQ multiplex PCR. Of 500,000 or so clones in the sample, about 96% are singletons; the top ten hold about 0.06%. There are 15 residues in the CDR3. Germline-derived CDR1 and CDR2 are MDHEN and SYDVKM. V lost 3 bases and J 4 bases, leaving 15 bases between the germline ends. This clonotype was sampled from a woman in her 30s in good health. Sequenced input: naive CD4+ T cells sorted from blood. Subset: CD45RA+ positively selected. This sequence joins TRBV28 and TRBJ1-2, with D maybe TRBD1 (5 bases). The CDR3 loop reads CASSFWTNARYGYTF. The CDR3 DNA reads TGTGCCAGCAGTTTTTGGACAAACGCCCGCTATGGCTACACCTTC.